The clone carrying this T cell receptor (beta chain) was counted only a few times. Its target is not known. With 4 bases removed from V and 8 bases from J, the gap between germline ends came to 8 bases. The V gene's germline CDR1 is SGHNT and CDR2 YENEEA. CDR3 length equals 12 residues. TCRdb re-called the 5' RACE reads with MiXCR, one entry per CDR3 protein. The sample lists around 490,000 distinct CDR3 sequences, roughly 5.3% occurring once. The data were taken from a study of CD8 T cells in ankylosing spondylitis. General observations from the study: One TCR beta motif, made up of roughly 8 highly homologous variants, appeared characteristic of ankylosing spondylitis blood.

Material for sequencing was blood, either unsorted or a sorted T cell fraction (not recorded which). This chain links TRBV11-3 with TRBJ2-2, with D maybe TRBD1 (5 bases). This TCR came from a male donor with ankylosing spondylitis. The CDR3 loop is CASSSNRGELFF. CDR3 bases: TGTGCCAGCAGCTCCAACAGGGGGGAGCTGTTTTTT. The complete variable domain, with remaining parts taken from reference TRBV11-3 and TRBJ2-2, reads EAGVVQSPRYKIIEKKQPVAFWCNPISGHNTLYWYLQNLGQGPELLIRYENEEAVDDSQLPKDRFSAERLKGVDSTLKIQPAELGDSAVYLCASSSNRGELFFGEGSRLTVL.